The 7 T cell receptor beta chains below come from one sample, sequenced in a study of T cell responses to AZD1222 COVID-19 vaccine. The data were produced by immunoSEQ multiplex PCR, yet TCRdb's version contains in-frame clones alone and is incomplete. The sample includes more than 65,000 clones, over 80% of them seen just once. Source: peripheral blood, taken 28 days after the second AZD1222 dose. The receptors originated from an adult who received the AZD1222 COVID-19 vaccine.

The V and J genes are TRBV21-1 and TRBJ2-5; TRBD2 was called by the table and not checked on the DNA. TRBV21-1 is described as a pseudogene. The CDR3 contains 19 residues. CDR3 sequence (DNA): TGTGCCAGCAGCCCCGCGGGGGGCCCGGGGCAGGGGCTAAAAGAGACCCAGTACTTC. It codes for CASSPAGGPGQGLKETQYF.

V and J are TRBV7-2 and TRBJ2-7; TRBD2 matches 7 bases. The length of the CDR3 is 17 residues. Unmatched junction bases numbered 13, after V lost 3 bases and J lost 2 bases. CDR1 and CDR2 from the germline V gene are SGHTA and FQGNSA. CDR3 coding DNA: TGTGCCAGCAGCTTTTTAGCCGGGACTAAAGGCGCCTACGAGCAGTACTTC. The encoded protein is CASSFLAGTKGAYEQYF.

The rearrangement links TRBV3-1 (or the pseudogene TRBV3-2) to TRBJ1-6, with 8 bases lining up with TRBD1. Trimming cost V 4 bases and J 10 bases; bases outside gene matches: 6. Germline CDR1 LGHDT, CDR2 YNNKEL (reference sequence). The CDR3 is made up of 14 amino acids. DNA of the CDR3: TGTGCCAGCAGCCGGACAGGGCCTGAATCACCCCTCCACTTT. This translates into CASSRTGPESPLHF.

The V and J genes are TRBV12-3 or TRBV12-4 and TRBJ2-5, with unresolved D. The CDR3 runs to 12 residues. The ends were cut back, 5 bases at V and 2 bases at J, with 6 bases in the middle. The CDR3 region is CASSQRQETQYF. In nucleotides, the CDR3 is TGTGCCAGCAGTCAAAGACAAGAGACCCAGTACTTC.

The V and J genes are TRBV6-5 and TRBJ2-7; 11 nucleotides match TRBD2. In germline, CDR1 is MNHEY, CDR2 SVGAGI. This CDR3 is 15 amino acids long. Trimming cost V 5 bases and J 5 bases; bases outside gene matches: 8. The CDR3 reads CASSPTSGSGDEQYF. The DNA for the CDR3 is TGTGCCAGCAGTCCAACTAGCGGGAGCGGGGACGAGCAGTACTTC.

The CDR3 region is CASSPTGSSYGYTF. The DNA of the CDR3 is TGTGCCAGCAGCCCTACAGGGAGTAGCTATGGCTACACCTTC. This chain links TRBV5-6 with TRBJ1-2; tentative D call: TRBD1 (6 bases). Trimming took 4 bases from V and 4 from J, leaving 14 bases between them. Germline V gene sequence: CDR1 SGHDT, CDR2 YYEEEE. The CDR3 runs 14 residues.

The rearrangement joins TRBV10-3 to TRBJ1-5; D is perhaps TRBD1 (5 bases). Germline V gene lookup returns CDR1 ENHRY and CDR2 SYGVKD. The ends were cut back, 4 bases at V and 0 bases at J, with 10 bases in the middle. The CDR3 consists of 15 residues. The CDR3: CAISAGLGSNQPQHF. The DNA of the CDR3 is TGTGCCATCAGTGCGGGGCTCGGTAGCAATCAGCCCCAGCATTTT.